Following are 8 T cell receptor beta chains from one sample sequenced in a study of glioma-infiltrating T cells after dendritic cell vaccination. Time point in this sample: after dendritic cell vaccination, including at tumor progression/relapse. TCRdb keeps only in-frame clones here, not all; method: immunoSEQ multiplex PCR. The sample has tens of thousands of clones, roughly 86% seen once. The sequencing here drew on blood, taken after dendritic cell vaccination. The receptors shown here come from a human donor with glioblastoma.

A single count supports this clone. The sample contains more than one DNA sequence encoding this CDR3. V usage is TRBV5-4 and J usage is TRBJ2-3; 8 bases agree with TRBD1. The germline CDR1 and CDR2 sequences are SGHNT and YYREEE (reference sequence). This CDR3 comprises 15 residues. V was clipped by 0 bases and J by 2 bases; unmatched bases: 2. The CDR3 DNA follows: TGTGCCAGCAGCTTGGACAGGGGGGCCACAGATACGCAGTATTTT. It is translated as CASSLDRGATDTQYF.

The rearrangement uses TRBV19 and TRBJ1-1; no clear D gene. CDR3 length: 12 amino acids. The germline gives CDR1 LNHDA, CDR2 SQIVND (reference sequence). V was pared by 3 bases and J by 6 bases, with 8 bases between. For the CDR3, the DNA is TGTGCCAGTAGTATCGACGGGGCTGAAGCTTTCTTT. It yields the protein CASSIDGAEAFF.

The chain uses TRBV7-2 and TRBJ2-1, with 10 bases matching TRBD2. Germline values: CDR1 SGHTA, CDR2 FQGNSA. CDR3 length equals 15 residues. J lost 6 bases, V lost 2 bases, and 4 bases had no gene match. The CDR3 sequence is CASSLTSGKFNEQFF. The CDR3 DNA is TGTGCCAGCAGCTTAACTAGCGGGAAATTCAATGAGCAGTTCTTC.

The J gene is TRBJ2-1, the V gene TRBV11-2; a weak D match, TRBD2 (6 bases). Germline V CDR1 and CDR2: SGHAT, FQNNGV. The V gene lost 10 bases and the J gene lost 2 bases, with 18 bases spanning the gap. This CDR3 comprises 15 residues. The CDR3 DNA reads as TGTGCCACCCGGCCAGGAGGGAGCGCCTACAATGAGCAGTTCTTC. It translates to CATRPGGSAYNEQFF.

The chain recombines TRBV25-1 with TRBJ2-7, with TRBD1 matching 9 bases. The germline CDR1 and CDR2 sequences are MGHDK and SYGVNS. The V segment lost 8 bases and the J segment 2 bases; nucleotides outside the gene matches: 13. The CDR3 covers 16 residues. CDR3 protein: CASGHSGTGTPYEQYF. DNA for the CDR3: TGTGCCAGCGGTCATTCCGGGACAGGGACCCCCTACGAGCAGTACTTC.

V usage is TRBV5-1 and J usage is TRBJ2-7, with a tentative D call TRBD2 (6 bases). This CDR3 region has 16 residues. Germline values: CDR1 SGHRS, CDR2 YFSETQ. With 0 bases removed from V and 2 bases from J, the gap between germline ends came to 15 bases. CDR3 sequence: CASSLGSGGSPYEQYF. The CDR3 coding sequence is TGCGCCAGCAGCTTGGGGTCCGGGGGATCCCCCTACGAGCAGTACTTC. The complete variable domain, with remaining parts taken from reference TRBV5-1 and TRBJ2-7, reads KAGVTQTPRYLIKTRGQQVTLSCSPISGHRSVSWYQQTPGQGLQFLFEYFSETQRNKGNFPGRFSGRQFSNSRSEMNVSTLELGDSALYLCASSLGSGGSPYEQYFGPGTRLTVT.

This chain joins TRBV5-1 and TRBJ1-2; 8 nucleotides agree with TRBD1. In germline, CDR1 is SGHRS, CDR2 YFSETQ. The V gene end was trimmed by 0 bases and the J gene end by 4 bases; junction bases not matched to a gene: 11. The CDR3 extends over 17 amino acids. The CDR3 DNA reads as TGCGCCAGCAGCTTGGCCACCGACAGGGGCCTACGCTATGGCTACACCTTC. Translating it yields CASSLATDRGLRYGYTF.

Here the CDR3 reads CASSDNRGADGYTF. The CDR3 bases are TGTGCCAGCAGCGATAACAGGGGGGCGGATGGCTACACCTTC. The J gene is TRBJ1-2, the V gene TRBV7-3; 8 bases fit TRBD1. The CDR3 spans 14 residues. Unmatched junction bases numbered 8, after V lost 5 bases and J lost 6 bases. Per the germline V gene, CDR1 is SGHTA and CDR2 is FQGTGA.